In this sample, the clone carrying this TCR beta chain turned up a few times. Antigen specificity is unknown. CDR1 and CDR2 (germline): MDHEN, SYDVKM. With V trimmed by 5 bases and J by 7 bases, 9 bases remained unmatched. The CDR3 has 15 amino acids. This sample stems from a study of identical twins. Study observations and caveats: Cross-sectional statistical analysis was relied on for the conclusions, without the same donors being followed. Models predicted too little out-of-frame TCR alpha sharing in monozygotic twins.

Each cDNA held unique molecular identifiers, and template switching gave it a universal primer site. TCRdb reanalysed the 5' RACE reads using MiXCR and keeps one entry per CDR3 protein. The data contain under 500,000 distinct CDR3 sequences, about 13% of them seen just once; the ten biggest clones take up approximately 1%. In addition, the sample was reused for a study of yellow fever vaccine responses in identical twins.

This sequence was found in a woman aged 18 to 35 in good health. The source material was CD4+ T cells sorted from blood. This chain connects TRBV28 to TRBJ2-5; TRBD2 matches at 11 bases. The CDR3 here is CASSTLAGGDGTQYF. DNA of the CDR3: TGTGCCAGCAGTACTCTAGCGGGAGGTGATGGGACCCAGTACTTC.